The entry that follows covers one T cell receptor beta chain sequence. Its specificity is not known. Trimming cost V 0 bases and J 5 bases; bases outside gene matches: 6. This CDR3 has 16 amino acids. The V gene's germline CDR1 is SGHAT and CDR2 FQNNGV. The sample comes from a study of yellow fever vaccine responses in identical twins. General study findings and limits: On the reported evidence, twins' vaccine T cell responses seemed partly convergent and partly personalized.

One entry per CDR3 protein, called by TCRdb with MiXCR from the RT-PCR reads. This table has 1,500 to 2,000 distinct CDR3 sequences, 70% to 90% appearing once. Here the sequenced sample was T cells from blood (PBMCs), unsorted or a sorted subset (not recorded which), taken before or after yellow fever vaccination (not recorded which). The chain combines TRBV11-2 with TRBJ2-3; TRBD2 matches 9 bases. The sequence was collected from a woman under 30 who received the yellow fever vaccine. The DNA of the CDR3 is TGTGCCAGCAGCTTAGACGGTGGCGGGGGGGGAGATACGCAGTATTTT. Translated: CASSLDGGGGGDTQYF.